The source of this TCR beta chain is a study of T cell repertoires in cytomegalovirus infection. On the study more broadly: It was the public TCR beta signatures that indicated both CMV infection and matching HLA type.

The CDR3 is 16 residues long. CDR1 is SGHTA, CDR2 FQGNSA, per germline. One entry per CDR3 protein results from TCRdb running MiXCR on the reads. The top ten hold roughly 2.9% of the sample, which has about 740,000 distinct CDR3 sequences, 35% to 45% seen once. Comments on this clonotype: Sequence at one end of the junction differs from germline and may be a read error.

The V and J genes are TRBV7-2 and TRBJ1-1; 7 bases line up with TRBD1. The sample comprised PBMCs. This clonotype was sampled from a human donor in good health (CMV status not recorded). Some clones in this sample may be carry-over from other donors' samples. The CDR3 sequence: CSSSLVRGQGYTEAFF. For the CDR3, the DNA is TGTTCCAGCAGCTTAGTTAGGGGGCAGGGATACACTGAAGCTTTCTTT.